These 25 T cell receptor beta chains originate from one sample sequenced in a study of T cells in women clearing cervical HPV infection. Sequencing used immunoSEQ multiplex PCR; TCRdb keeps in-frame clones, though not all of them. This listing includes approximately 13,000 clones. Sequenced input: blood buffy coat. The receptors derive from a woman between 18 and 70 years old with a cervical HPV16 infection that either progressed to CIN3+ or cleared (not recorded which).

To note about this clone: The read terminates 3 residues ahead of where the CDR3 ends, so the germline J gene completes it. V is TRBV28 and J is TRBJ2-7, with 7 bases fitting TRBD1. The V gene end was trimmed by 6 bases and the J gene end by 4 bases; junction bases not matched to a gene: 9. Per germline, CDR1 MDHEN and CDR2 SYDVKM. CDR3 size: 14 residues. The DNA read from the CDR3 is TGTGCCAGCAGCCCCCGTACAGGGGCGTACGAG. It is translated as CASSPRTGAYE. The entire CDR3 reads CASSPRTGAYEQYF.

Notes on this clone: With the read ending 3 residues before the CDR3 end, the germline J gene is used to fill in that end. J is TRBJ2-1 and V is TRBV30; D is perhaps TRBD2 (5 bases). This CDR3 spans 14 amino acids. Germline V gene lookup returns CDR1 GTSNPN and CDR2 SVGIG (reference sequence). Trimming stripped 0 bases from V and 4 bases from J, with 10 bases between. The part of the CDR3 DNA that was read is TGTGCCTGGAGTGTAAGAGGGTTTTACAATGAG. This codes for CAWSVRGFYNE. The complete CDR3 sequence is CAWSVRGFYNEQFF. The full variable domain, with the rest looked up from reference TRBV30 and TRBJ2-1, is SQTIHQWPATLVQPVGSPLSLECTVEGTSNPNLYWYRQAAGRGLQLLFYSVGIGQISSEVPQNLSASRPQDRQFILSSKKLLLSDSGFYLCAWSVRGFYNEQFFGPGTRLTVL.

In regard to this clone: The read falls 3 residues short of the CDR3 end, and the missing part is taken from the germline J gene. The J gene is TRBJ2-3, the V gene TRBV20-1, with 7 bases that match TRBD1. This CDR3 has 13 amino acids. CDR1 DFQATT and CDR2 SNEGSKA come from the germline V gene (reference sequence). The sequenced part of the CDR3 DNA is TGCAGTGTACCAGGGGGAAACGAGGAGACG. Residues: CSVPGGNEET. The whole CDR3 is CSVPGGNEETQYF.

On this clone: At one end the junction does not follow the germline gene, possibly because of a read error. The CDR3 extends 3 residues past the end of the read, so its final part is completed from the germline J gene. The V and J genes are TRBV7-7 and TRBJ1-4; TRBD1 matches 7 bases. This CDR3 is built from 18 residues. CDR1 and CDR2 (germline): SSHAT, FNYEAQ (reference sequence). The sequenced CDR3 bases are TGTGCTAGCAGCCAGGGGGACGACCGTAAGGCTGGGGCCAACGTA. Translating gives CASSQGDDRKAGANV. The CDR3 in full is CASSQGDDRKAGANVLFF.

With regard to this clone: Coverage ceases 3 residues before the CDR3 finishes, and the germline J gene fills in the end. The chain couples TRBV18 to TRBJ1-2, with 7 positions matching TRBD1. Germline lookup yields CDR1 KGHSH and CDR2 LQKENI. The CDR3 contains 18 residues. The part of the CDR3 DNA that was read is TGTGCCAGCTCACGAGGTGACAGGGCAGAATACGAGGCCTACGAC. Encoded protein: CASSRGDRAEYEAYD. The whole CDR3 sequence is CASSRGDRAEYEAYDYTF.

Worth noting for this clone: The read ends 3 residues shy of where the CDR3 ends; the end is completed using the germline J gene. Other nucleotide sequences in the sample specify the same CDR3. This rearrangement joins TRBV2 to TRBJ1-1; no reliable D call. Trimming cost V 1 base and J 4 bases, with 7 bases left between them. The CDR3 runs to 13 residues. The germline V gene has CDR1 SNHLY and CDR2 FYNNEI. The CDR3 region is CASSEVEGTEAFF. The DNA read from the CDR3 is TGTGCCAGCAGTGAAGTCGAGGGCACTGAA.

On this clone itself: The read finishes 3 residues shy of the CDR3 end, and the germline J gene is used to complete it. This chain connects TRBV7-9 to TRBJ2-4, with D perhaps matching TRBD1 or TRBD2 (5 bases each). This CDR3 region has 15 residues. Trimming took 1 base from V and 8 from J, leaving 15 bases between them. Germline CDR1 reads SEHNR; CDR2 reads FQNEAQ (reference sequence). Partial CDR3 DNA: TGTGCCAGCAGCTTAGAGGGGAGACGGGTGGACATT. Protein sequence: CASSLEGRRVDI. The whole CDR3 protein reads CASSLEGRRVDIQYF.

As for this clone: The read comes to an end 3 residues before the CDR3 does, leaving the germline J gene to fill in the end. The V and J genes are TRBV5-6 and TRBJ1-2; D gene ambiguous. Germline CDR1 reads SGHDT; CDR2 reads YYEEEE. The length of the CDR3 is 11 residues. CDR3 amino acids: CASSSQYDYTF. The part of the CDR3 DNA that was read is TGTGCCAGCAGCTCCCAGTACGAC.

With regard to this clone: The sequence runs out 3 residues before the end of the CDR3; the remainder is reconstructed from the germline J gene. The chain joins TRBV7-2 to TRBJ1-2; D not certain. The V gene's germline CDR1 is SGHTA and CDR2 FQGNSA. The length of the CDR3 is 15 residues. CDR3: CASSLMAPSTDTYTF. The part of the CDR3 DNA that was read is TGTGCCAGCAGCTTAATGGCCCCAAGCACAGATACC.

Comment on this clone: The read ends 3 residues before the CDR3 terminus; that terminus is restored from the germline J gene. This chain links TRBV28 with TRBJ1-1; 7 nucleotides match TRBD1. The CDR3 spans 15 residues. Germline V gives CDR1 MDHEN, CDR2 SYDVKM. After removal of 5 bases from V and 6 bases from J, the junction contained 12 bases not matched to a gene. The DNA read from the CDR3 is TGTGCCAGCAGTCTAGGGGGCCTTGGATACGCTGAA. The encoded protein is CASSLGGLGYAE. The whole CDR3 protein reads CASSLGGLGYAEAFF.

Worth noting for this clone: The read ends 3 residues before the CDR3 terminus; that terminus is restored from the germline J gene. This chain links TRBV20-1 with TRBJ1-2, with D tentatively TRBD1 (6 bases). This CDR3 region has 13 residues. Per the germline V gene, CDR1 is DFQATT and CDR2 is SNEGSKA (reference sequence). CDR3 protein: CSARLGRGLGYTF. Partial CDR3 DNA: TGCAGTGCTCGGTTGGGCAGGGGCTTAGGC.

Of note for this clone: The read halts 3 residues ahead of the CDR3 end, with the missing end drawn from the germline J gene. The J gene is TRBJ2-3, the V gene TRBV20-1, with D perhaps TRBD2 (6 bases). The germline V gene encodes CDR1 DFQATT and CDR2 SNEGSKA (reference sequence). CDR3 length: 12 amino acids. CDR3 DNA (partial): TGCAGTGCTAGAGGAGCGGGTCAGCCG. Residues: CSARGAGQP. The complete CDR3 sequence is CSARGAGQPQYF.

Comment on this clone: The CDR3 end falls 3 residues outside the read, so it is completed with the germline J gene. The chain has TRBV5-1 and TRBJ1-2; 7 bases line up with TRBD1. CDR3 size: 15 residues. Germline values: CDR1 SGHRS, CDR2 YFSETQ. CDR3 sequence reads: CASSTGGMGTDTYTF. The DNA read from the CDR3 is TGCGCCAGCAGCACCGGCGGAATGGGGACAGATACC.

A word on this clone: The read terminates 3 residues before the CDR3 end, so the remaining end is supplied by the germline J gene. The chain has TRBV5-1 and TRBJ2-5; TRBD1 is a possible D gene (6 bases). CDR1 is SGHRS and CDR2 is YFSETQ in the germline V gene. Deletions cut 4 bases from V and 2 bases from J, with 12 bases between. This CDR3 spans 14 amino acids. CDR3 DNA, as far as it was read: TGCGCCAGCAGCCGAGGACAGCTGCAAGAGACC. Translated, it gives CASSRGQLQET. The full CDR3 reads CASSRGQLQETQYF.

Notes on this clone: The CDR3 end is not reached by the read, which stops 3 residues before it; the germline J gene fills it in. V is TRBV9 and J is TRBJ2-7, with D maybe TRBD2 (5 bases). The CDR3 is 14 residues long. In germline, CDR1 is SGDLS, CDR2 YYNGEE. V lost 0 bases and J 3 bases, leaving 10 bases between the germline ends. CDR3 DNA (partial): TGTGCCAGCAGCGTAGCATCCGGGGACTACGAG. It specifies CASSVASGDYE. The CDR3 as a whole reads CASSVASGDYEQYF.

In regard to this clone: The sequence runs out 3 residues before the end of the CDR3; the remainder is reconstructed from the germline J gene. The chain carries TRBV18 and TRBJ1-2; a possible D gene is TRBD1 (6 bases). This CDR3 comprises 17 residues. In germline, CDR1 is KGHSH, CDR2 LQKENI. The CDR3 reads CASSQSGGPLSTDTYTF. CDR3 DNA, as far as it was read: TGTGCCAGCTCACAGTCCGGGGGGCCCCTTAGCACAGATACC.

Regarding this clone: The read finishes 3 residues shy of the CDR3 end, and the germline J gene is used to complete it. This rearrangement joins TRBV29-1 to TRBJ2-4; D may be TRBD2 (6 bases). There are 13 residues in the CDR3. The V gene's germline CDR1 is SQVTM and CDR2 ANQGSEA. The CDR3 is CSVVPAGRYGQYF. The CDR3 DNA, read in part, is TGCAGCGTCGTACCGGCGGGGCGGTATGGT. Full variable domain (rest looked up from reference TRBV29-1 and TRBJ2-4): SAVISQKPSRDICQRGTSLTIQCQVDSQVTMMFWYRQQPGQSLTLIATANQGSEATYESGFVIDKFPISRPNLTFSTLTVSNMSPEDSSIYLCSVVPAGRYGQYFGAGTRLSVL.

With regard to this clone: The CDR3 end falls 3 residues outside the read, so it is completed with the germline J gene. The chain links TRBV10-3 to TRBJ2-5; D possibly corresponds to TRBD2 (6 bases). The V gene lost 6 bases and the J gene lost 5 bases, with 22 bases spanning the gap. This CDR3 spans 16 amino acids. Germline assignment: CDR1 ENHRY and CDR2 SYGVKD. Here the CDR3 reads CAISEGPRDSIETQYF. Partial CDR3 DNA: TGTGCCATCAGCGAGGGACCCCGGGACTCGATTGAGACC.

Note on this clone: Sequencing ends 3 residues short of the CDR3 end; the germline J gene provides the rest. V gene TRBV18 combines with J gene TRBJ1-5; 9 bases align to TRBD1. The junction had 7 bases not matched to a gene; V was cut back by 5 bases and J by 2 bases. This CDR3 contains 16 residues. Germline V gene data show CDR1 as KGHSH and CDR2 as LQKENI. The CDR3: CASSSSRDRGNQPQHF. The DNA read from the CDR3 is TGTGCCAGCTCATCTTCCCGGGACAGGGGCAATCAGCCC.

About this clone: The read ends 3 residues shy of where the CDR3 ends; the end is completed using the germline J gene. The chain has TRBV4-1 and TRBJ2-1; 12 bases align to TRBD1. The CDR3 is 15 residues long. Germline V gives CDR1 MGHRA, CDR2 YSYEKL. J lost 9 bases, V lost 3 bases, and 6 bases had no gene match. This CDR3 reads CASSQTGTGGFEQFF. The CDR3 bases that were read are TGCGCCAGCAGCCAGACCGGGACAGGGGGCTTTGAG.

The CDR3 is CASSQGTSASETQYF. Partial CDR3 DNA: TGTGCCAGCAGCCAAGGGACTAGCGCTAGTGAGACC. The V gene is TRBV14, the J gene TRBJ2-5; 9 bases line up with TRBD2. The CDR3 end lies 3 residues beyond the end of the read and is filled in from the germline J gene. Germline V gene lookup returns CDR1 SGHDN and CDR2 FVKESK. J lost 5 bases, V lost 1 base, and 5 bases had no gene match. CDR3 length: 15 residues.

Turning to this clone: The missing CDR3 end, 3 residues past where the read stops, is filled in from the germline J gene. The chain is built from TRBV7-9 and TRBJ1-1, with D possibly matching TRBD1 (6 bases). The CDR3 is 15 residues long. CDR1 and CDR2 from the germline V gene are SEHNR and FQNEAQ (reference sequence). CDR3 protein: CASSQWQGLGNIAFF. The CDR3 bases that were read are TGTGCCAGCAGCCAATGGCAGGGGCTGGGAAACATT.

To note about this clone: Read sequence stops 3 residues before the CDR3 end, and the germline J gene provides the missing end. The chain joins TRBV30 to TRBJ2-2; perhaps TRBD2 as D (5 bases). The germline V gene has CDR1 GTSNPN and CDR2 SVGIG (reference sequence). This CDR3 contains 16 residues. The CDR3 region is CAWSVPGSSYNSPLFF. Partial CDR3 DNA: TGTGCCTGGAGTGTACCGGGGTCCTCCTATAATTCACCG.

In regard to this clone: The CDR3 is cut off 3 residues early in the read; its end comes from the germline J gene. The chain is built from TRBV5-1 and TRBJ1-1; the match to TRBD1 covers 7 bases. Germline trimming cut 0 bases from V and 3 bases from J; bases unmatched to any gene: 8. CDR3 length: 16 residues. CDR1 is SGHRS, CDR2 YFSETQ, per germline. CDR3 bases read: TGCGCCAGCAGCTTGGGAACAGGGGTGGGGGACACTGAA. It encodes CASSLGTGVGDTE. The entire CDR3 protein reads CASSLGTGVGDTEAFF.

About this clone itself: Sequencing ends 3 residues short of the CDR3 end; the germline J gene provides the rest. The chain employs TRBV20-1 and TRBJ1-2, with D perhaps matching TRBD1 (5 bases). The CDR3 has 15 residues. Germline lookup yields CDR1 DFQATT and CDR2 SNEGSKA (reference sequence). Here the CDR3 reads CSARDGDSFSMGYTF. CDR3 DNA, as far as it was read: TGCAGTGCTAGAGACGGAGACAGCTTTTCTATGGGC.